This T cell receptor beta chain stems from a study of CD8 T cells in ankylosing spondylitis listed by TCRdb under 2017. Notes on the research overall: To find TCR variants linked to disease, the study profiled T cell receptor beta repertoires in ankylosing spondylitis patients and healthy donors. The full study cohort was made up of approximately 27 ankylosing spondylitis patients and roughly 100 healthy donors. Samples of peripheral blood were taken, and for ankylosing spondylitis patients, synovial fluid was collected as well.

For sequencing, an Illumina HiSeq 2500 was employed. TCR beta libraries were prepared by quantitative 5'-RACE with molecular barcodes. Concerning the study's data processing: Disease-linked TCR variants were identified with a new computational method built on a probabilistic model of VDJ rearrangement. The public reads were quality trimmed at Q25 with fastp and then assembled into clones with MiXCR by TCRdb, keeping productive beta chains. One record per CDR3 amino acid sequence lists the most common genes and DNA. What appears here as the V and J calls and clone size reflects TCRdb's work, not the paper's. The sample table contains 80,000 to 100,000 distinct CDR3 sequences; only one count was recorded for 7.5% to 9% of them. Over 4.5% of the sample lies in the top ten. At the junction V is shortened by 5 bases and J by 0 bases; bases outside the gene matches: 2. The CDR3 holds 15 amino acids from the cysteine to the phenylalanine. Only the CDR3 DNA stays, 45 bases, in frame from base 1.

Concerning this clonotype itself: Its target antigen remains unknown. Within one base of it there is no much larger clone, and no base qualities were kept.

Overall study results and their limits: Blood from ankylosing spondylitis patients appeared to be characterized by a TCR beta motif composed of eight highly homologous amino acid variants. Some TCR beta motif variants had previously been reported in synovial fluid and blood of reactive arthritis patients, which suggested common disease-initiation mechanisms. The disease-linked clones were reported as significantly enriched in matched synovial fluid samples from ankylosing spondylitis patients. The disease-linked clones had a CD8+ phenotype and were found at relatively low frequencies in peripheral blood.

The material sequenced was blood, either unsorted or a sorted T cell fraction (not recorded which). The clonotype originates from a male donor with ankylosing spondylitis or in good health (not recorded which). The chain joins TRBV12-3 or TRBV12-4 to TRBJ2-2; 8 of the junction bases match TRBD1. The CDR3 corresponds to CASSQGAPNTGELFF. The nucleotide sequence reads as follows: TGTGCCAGCAGTCAGGGGGCGCCGAACACCGGGGAGCTGTTTTTT.